This TCR beta chain was documented in a study of blood T cell repertoires in COVID-19. Study overall: COVID-19 samples from acute and convalescent phases originated in the United States, Italy and Spain. Sample material is recorded as cDNA or gDNA derived from T cells, B-cell-depleted T cells, or PBMCs.

As handled by the study authors: Quantification of nucleated cells was approximated via reference gene primer amplification. Repertoires were generated with immunoSEQ multiplex PCR, while TCRdb's copy carries only in-frame clones and drops some. The DNA was the basis for D and trimming; V, J and clone size are from that table. The repertoire holds approximately 130,000 clones, with over 70% as singletons. The J segment lost 6 bases and the V segment lost 6 bases, leaving 3 bases of the junction unmatched. From germline, CDR1 is MNHEY and CDR2 SMNVEV (reference sequence). The CDR3 has 13 residues. The sample was peripheral blood. The sequence was obtained from an elderly man with acute or convalescent COVID-19. The chain carries TRBV27 and TRBJ1-1, with 11 nucleotides matching TRBD1. Written as DNA, the CDR3 is TGTGCCAGCAGAGGACAGGGGGCTTCTGAAGCTTTCTTT. It is translated as CASRGQGASEAFF.